This is a list of T cell receptor beta chains from one sample in a study of cytomegalovirus exposure and HLA in healthy donors. Produced via immunoSEQ multiplex PCR; TCRdb's table is partial and in-frame only. Here the sample spans more than 95,000 clones, about 13% being singletons. The sample taken for sequencing was PBMCs. The source of these receptors is a man aged 40-49 years in good health and CMV-seropositive. The CDR3 runs from the conserved cysteine through the conserved F or W. Fields, in order: clone size, V gene, J gene, D gene, CDR3 length, CDR3 protein, CDR3 DNA. A D gene is named only where the DNA matches it firmly. Part of the rows lack a size; the others show once, few, many or a class for expanded clones.

>.|TRBV10-2|TRBJ2-1|.|15
CASSEVPGFYNEQFF
TGCGCCAGCAGTGAGGTCCCAGGGTTTTACAATGAGCAGTTCTTC
>.|TRBV6-5|TRBJ1-2|TRBD1|14
CASSIDRASYGYPF
TGTGCCAGCAGTATTGACAGGGCTTCCTATGGCTACCCCTTC
>.|TRBV4-1|TRBJ2-7|.|11
CASRQSGEQYF
TGCGCCAGCAGGCAGAGCGGCGAGCAGTACTTC
>.|TRBV10-3|TRBJ2-2|TRBD2|17
CAISELAGISNTGELFF
TGTGCCATCAGTGAACTAGCGGGAATATCGAACACCGGGGAGCTGTTTTTT
>.|TRBV2|TRBJ2-4|TRBD2|15
CASTEGTSGSNIQYF
TGTGCCAGCACCGAAGGGACTAGCGGGAGTAACATTCAGTACTTC
>.|TRBV27|TRBJ1-1|.|13
CASSSGVGTEAFF
TGTGCCAGCAGCTCAGGGGTAGGGACTGAAGCTTTCTTT
>few|TRBV5-1|TRBJ2-2|TRBD2|16
CASSLDLAGDTGELFF
TGCGCCAGCAGCTTGGACCTAGCGGGGGACACCGGGGAGCTGTTTTTT
>few|TRBV5-1|TRBJ1-1|.|14
CASSLFGANTEAFF
TGCGCCAGCAGCTTGTTTGGAGCGAACACTGAAGCTTTCTTT
>.|TRBV19|TRBJ2-1|TRBD2|13
CASSWGVSGEQFF
TGTGCCAGTAGTTGGGGAGTTAGCGGGGAGCAGTTCTTC
>.|TRBV7-2|TRBJ2-3|.|15
CASSSTGTREDTQYF
TGTGCCAGCAGCTCGACCGGGACAAGGGAGGATACGCAGTATTTT
>few|TRBV11-2|TRBJ2-7|.|14
CASSLGGLSYEQYF
TGTGCCAGCAGCTTAGGGGGACTCTCCTACGAGCAGTACTTC
>few|TRBV15|TRBJ1-5|TRBD1|16
CATSRTGQGTYQPQHF
TGTGCCACCAGCAGAACCGGACAGGGGACGTATCAGCCCCAGCATTTT
>few|TRBV5-1|TRBJ2-2|.|15
CASSVAVGRTGELFF
TGCGCCAGCAGTGTAGCGGTCGGTAGGACCGGGGAGCTGTTTTTT
>few|TRBV6-5|TRBJ2-7|TRBD2|15
CASSSGLASNYEQYF
TGTGCCAGCAGTTCAGGACTAGCGTCCAACTACGAGCAGTACTTC
>.|TRBV28|TRBJ2-3|.|15
CASSRSRVGTDTQYF
TGTGCCAGCAGCCGCAGCAGGGTCGGCACAGATACGCAGTATTTT
>once|TRBV10-3|TRBJ1-4|.|13
CAISERGNEKLFF
TGTGCCATCAGTGAGAGGGGAAATGAAAAACTGTTTTTT
>few|TRBV4-3|TRBJ2-2|.|15
CASSQEPLNTGELFF
TGCGCCAGCAGCCAAGAACCACTTAACACCGGGGAGCTGTTTTTT
>.|TRBV5-1|TRBJ1-1|.|13
CASRTGSGAEAFF
TGCGCCAGCAGAACAGGATCAGGGGCTGAAGCTTTCTTT
>.|TRBV11-3|TRBJ2-2|.|13
CASSLLSTGELFF
TGTGCCAGCAGCTTATTGAGCACCGGGGAGCTGTTTTTT
>few|TRBV5-1|TRBJ2-7|TRBD2|14
CASSSGDYYYEQYF
TGCGCCAGCAGCTCTGGGGACTATTACTACGAGCAGTACTTC
>few|TRBV9|TRBJ2-7|TRBD1|15
CASSVGQGYSYEQYF
TGTGCCAGCAGCGTTGGACAGGGGTATTCCTACGAGCAGTACTTC
>once|TRBV27|TRBJ2-1|.|13
CASSYRDLNEQFF
TGTGCCAGCAGTTACCGGGACTTGAATGAGCAGTTCTTC
>.|TRBV5-1|TRBJ2-1|TRBD1|14
CASSLVLQGDEQFF
TGCGCCAGCAGCTTGGTGTTACAGGGGGATGAGCAGTTCTTC
>few|TRBV28|TRBJ2-7|TRBD1|15
CASNSLGTGSREQYF
TGTGCCAGCAATAGCCTGGGGACAGGGTCTCGCGAGCAGTACTTC
>.|TRBV6-1|TRBJ2-1|TRBD2|16
CASSDFLAGGRNEQFF
TGTGCCAGCAGTGATTTCCTAGCGGGAGGGAGAAATGAGCAGTTCTTC